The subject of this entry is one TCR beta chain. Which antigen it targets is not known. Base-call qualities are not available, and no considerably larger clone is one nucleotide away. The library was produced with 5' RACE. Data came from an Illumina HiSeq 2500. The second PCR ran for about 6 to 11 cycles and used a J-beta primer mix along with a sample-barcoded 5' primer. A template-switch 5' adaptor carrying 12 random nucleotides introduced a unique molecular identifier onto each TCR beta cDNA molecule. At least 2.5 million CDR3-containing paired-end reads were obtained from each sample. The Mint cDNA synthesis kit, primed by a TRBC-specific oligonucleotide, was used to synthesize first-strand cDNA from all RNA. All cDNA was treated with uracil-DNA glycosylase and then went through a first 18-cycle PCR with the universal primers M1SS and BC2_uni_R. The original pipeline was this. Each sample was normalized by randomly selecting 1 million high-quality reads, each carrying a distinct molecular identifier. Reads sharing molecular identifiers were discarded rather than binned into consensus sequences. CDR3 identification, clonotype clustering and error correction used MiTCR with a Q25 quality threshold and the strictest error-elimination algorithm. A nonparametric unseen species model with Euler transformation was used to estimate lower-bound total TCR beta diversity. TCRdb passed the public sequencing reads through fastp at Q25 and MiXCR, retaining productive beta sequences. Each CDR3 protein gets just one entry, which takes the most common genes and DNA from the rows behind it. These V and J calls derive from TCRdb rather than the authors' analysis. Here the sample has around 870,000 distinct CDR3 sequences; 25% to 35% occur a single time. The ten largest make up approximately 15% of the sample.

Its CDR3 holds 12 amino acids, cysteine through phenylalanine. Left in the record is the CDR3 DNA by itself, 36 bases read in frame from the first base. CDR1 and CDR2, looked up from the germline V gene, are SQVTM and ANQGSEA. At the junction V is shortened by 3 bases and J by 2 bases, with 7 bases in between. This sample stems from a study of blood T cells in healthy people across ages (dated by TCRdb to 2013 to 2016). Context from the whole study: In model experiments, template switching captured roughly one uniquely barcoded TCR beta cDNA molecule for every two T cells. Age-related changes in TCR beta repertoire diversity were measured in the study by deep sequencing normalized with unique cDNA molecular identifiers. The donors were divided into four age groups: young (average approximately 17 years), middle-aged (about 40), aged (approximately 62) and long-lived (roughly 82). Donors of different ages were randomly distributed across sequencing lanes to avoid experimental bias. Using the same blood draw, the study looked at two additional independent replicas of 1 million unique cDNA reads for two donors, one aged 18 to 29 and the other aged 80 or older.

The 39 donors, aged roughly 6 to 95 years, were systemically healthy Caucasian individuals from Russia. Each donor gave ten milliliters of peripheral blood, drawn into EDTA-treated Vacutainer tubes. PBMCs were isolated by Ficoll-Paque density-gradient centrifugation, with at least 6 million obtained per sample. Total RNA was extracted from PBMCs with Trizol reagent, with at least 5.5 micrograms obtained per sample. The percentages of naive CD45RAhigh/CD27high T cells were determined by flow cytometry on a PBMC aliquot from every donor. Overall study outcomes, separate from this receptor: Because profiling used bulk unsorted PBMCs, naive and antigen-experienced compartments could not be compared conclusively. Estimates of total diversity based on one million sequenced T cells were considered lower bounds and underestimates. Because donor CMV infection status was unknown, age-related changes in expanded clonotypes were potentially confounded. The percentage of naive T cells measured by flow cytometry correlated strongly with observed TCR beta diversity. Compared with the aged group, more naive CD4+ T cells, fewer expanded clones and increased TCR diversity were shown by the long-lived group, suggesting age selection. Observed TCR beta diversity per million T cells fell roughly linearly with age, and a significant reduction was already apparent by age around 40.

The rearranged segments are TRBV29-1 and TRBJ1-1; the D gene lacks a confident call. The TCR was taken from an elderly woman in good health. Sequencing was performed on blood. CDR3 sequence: CSVDRSNTEAFF. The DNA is TGCAGCGTTGATCGCAGCAACACTGAAGCTTTCTTT.